The rows below give T cell receptor beta chains drawn from one sample of a study of CD8+ T cells in alopecia areata. The table came from immunoSEQ multiplex PCR; TCRdb's copy has only in-frame clones and leaves some out. Of around 140,000 clones detected, 51% appear once; the ten largest clones hold roughly 0.92%. This specimen consisted of CD4+ T cells sorted from blood, obtained at week 0. The receptor source for this set is a human donor with alopecia areata. The CDR3 runs from the conserved cysteine through the conserved F or W. Fields, in order: V gene, D gene, clone size, J gene, CDR3 protein, CDR3 DNA. D genes are given only for firm matches. Clone size is shown for a subset of rows, as once, few, many or a class of expanded clone.

>TRBV11-2|TRBD1|once|TRBJ2-3
CASSVRQGRSTDTQYF
TGTGCCAGCAGCGTAAGACAGGGTAGGAGCACAGATACGCAGTATTTT
>TRBV10-2|-|many|TRBJ2-7
CASSGPSYEQYF
TGCGCCAGCAGTGGGCCCAGCTACGAGCAGTACTTC
>TRBV9|TRBD2|-|TRBJ2-3
CASSVGGAGGLWASTDTQYF
TGTGCCAGCAGCGTAGGTGGAGCGGGAGGGCTCTGGGCTAGCACAGATACGCAGTATTTT
>TRBV29-1|TRBD1|few|TRBJ2-2
CSVRTGGANTGELFF
TGCAGCGTTCGGACAGGGGGCGCGAACACCGGGGAGCTGTTTTTT
>TRBV30|-|few|TRBJ2-4
CAWSTRTWGNIQYF
TGTGCCTGGAGTACCCGGACATGGGGAAACATTCAGTACTTC
>TRBV30|TRBD2|few|TRBJ2-7
CAWSPSRTSGVLNEQYF
TGTGCCTGGAGTCCCTCTCGGACTAGCGGGGTCTTGAACGAGCAGTACTTC
>TRBV29-1|-|-|TRBJ2-2
CSVRGSRGGELFF
TGCAGCGTTCGGGGGAGCAGAGGCGGGGAGCTGTTTTTT
>TRBV11-2|-|few|TRBJ2-5
CASSSLGTAQETQYF
TGTGCCAGCAGCTCCCTAGGGACGGCCCAAGAGACCCAGTACTTC
>TRBV4-3|TRBD2|-|TRBJ2-1
CASSQDISGGSSYNEQFF
TGCGCCAGCAGCCAAGATATATCTGGCGGGAGCTCCTACAATGAGCAGTTCTTC
>TRBV7-2|TRBD2|once|TRBJ2-5
CASSTPSGLAGRSQYF
TGTGCCAGCAGCACTCCCTCGGGACTAGCGGGACGGTCCCAGTACTTC
>TRBV7-9|TRBD2|few|TRBJ2-7
CASSSTSGPYEQYF
TGTGCCAGCAGCTCGACTAGCGGGCCCTACGAGCAGTACTTC
>TRBV29-1|-|few|TRBJ1-2
CSVGEGGYTF
TGCAGCGTTGGGGAGGGCGGCTACACCTTC
>TRBV16|-|-|TRBJ1-1
CASSPWRGWDTEAFF
TGTGCCAGCAGCCCGTGGAGGGGCTGGGACACTGAAGCTTTCTTT
>TRBV28|TRBD2|-|TRBJ2-7
CATLGGAGGYEQYF
TGTGCCACCCTCGGCGGTGCGGGAGGCTACGAGCAGTACTTC
>TRBV28|-|-|TRBJ1-1
CASSEVLTGEAFF
TGTGCCAGCAGTGAAGTCCTCACTGGCGAAGCTTTCTTT
>TRBV4-2|-|-|TRBJ2-2
CASSQDPRRWGLSTGELFF
TGTGCCAGCAGCCAAGATCCCCGACGGTGGGGGTTGAGCACCGGGGAGCTGTTTTTT
>TRBV27|-|few|TRBJ2-5
CASSLSGKTQYF
TGTGCCAGCAGTTTATCGGGAAAGACCCAGTACTTC
>TRBV29-1|-|few|TRBJ1-1
CSVALETGAFF
TGCAGCGTTGCCTTGGAGACAGGAGCTTTCTTT
>TRBV30|-|-|TRBJ2-1
CAWSVYPYNEQFF
TGTGCCTGGAGTGTATACCCCTACAATGAGCAGTTCTTC
>TRBV27|-|few|TRBJ2-3
CASSLGRKDTQYF
TGTGCCAGCAGTTTAGGCCGTAAAGATACGCAGTATTTT
>TRBV29-1|-|-|TRBJ2-3
CSILSGGLDTQYF
TGCAGCATCCTATCTGGGGGGCTGGATACGCAGTATTTT
>TRBV7-9|TRBD1|-|TRBJ1-4
CASSLAAGQGREKLFF
TGTGCCAGCAGCTTAGCGGCGGGACAGGGGCGAGAAAAACTGTTTTTT
>TRBV6-1|-|few|TRBJ1-5
CASSPRGAVNQPQHF
TGTGCCAGCAGTCCTCGGGGGGCAGTCAATCAGCCCCAGCATTTT
>TRBV18|-|-|TRBJ2-7
CASSIGRFLYEQYF
TGTGCCAGCTCTATTGGGAGGTTTCTCTACGAGCAGTACTTC
>TRBV29-1|-|-|TRBJ2-6
CSVESSGQENVLTF
TGCAGCGTCGAGTCTTCGGGGCAAGAGAACGTCCTGACTTTC
>TRBV11-2|-|-|TRBJ1-1
CASSLPRLRAFF
TGTGCCAGCAGCTTACCCAGACTGCGGGCTTTCTTT
>TRBV30|TRBD2|once|TRBJ2-3
CAWSQGLAADTQYF
TGTGCCTGGAGTCAAGGACTAGCGGCAGATACGCAGTATTTT
>TRBV11-2|TRBD2|-|TRBJ2-1
CASSPGLAGGPVYNEQFF
TGTGCCAGCAGCCCGGGACTAGCGGGAGGGCCTGTGTACAATGAGCAGTTCTTC
>TRBV14|-|few|TRBJ2-2
CASSQVIEGELFF
TGTGCCAGCAGCCAAGTGATCGAGGGGGAGCTGTTTTTT
>TRBV6-6|-|-|TRBJ1-1
CASQAVPTRNEAFF
TGTGCCAGCCAGGCCGTGCCTACTAGGAATGAAGCTTTCTTT
>TRBV29-1|-|-|TRBJ1-1
CSVEDGQGHTEAFF
TGCAGCGTTGAAGATGGGCAGGGTCACACTGAAGCTTTCTTT
>TRBV5-1|-|-|TRBJ2-3
CASSLGGTDTQYF
TGCGCCAGCAGCTTGGGTGGCACAGATACGCAGTATTTT
>TRBV29-1|-|-|TRBJ1-1
CSVVTVNTEAFF
TGCAGCGTTGTGACGGTGAACACTGAAGCTTTCTTT
>TRBV7-2|-|-|TRBJ2-3
CASSFGYADTQYF
TGTGCCAGCAGCTTCGGCTACGCAGATACGCAGTATTTT
>TRBV19|-|-|TRBJ2-7
CASSSRLTLEQYF
TGTGCCAGTAGCTCACGGCTGACCCTCGAGCAGTACTTC
>TRBV29-1|TRBD1|few|TRBJ2-7
CSVGGTGGPYEQYF
TGCAGCGTTGGGGGGACAGGGGGCCCCTACGAGCAGTACTTC
>TRBV30|-|-|TRBJ2-7
CAWSENYEQYF
TGTGCCTGGAGCGAAAACTACGAGCAGTACTTC
>TRBV6-6|-|-|TRBJ2-5
CASSYGGFQETQYF
TGTGCCAGCAGTTACGGGGGATTTCAAGAGACCCAGTACTTC
>TRBV27|TRBD1|-|TRBJ1-1
CASSLSFIGQGGTEAFF
TGTGCCAGCAGTTTATCGTTCATAGGACAGGGTGGTACTGAAGCTTTCTTT
>TRBV10-2|-|-|TRBJ2-7
CASGAASYEQYF
TGCGCCAGCGGAGCCGCTAGCTACGAGCAGTACTTC
>TRBV7-2|TRBD1|few|TRBJ2-7
CASSHRTGMGYEQYF
TGTGCCAGCAGCCATAGGACAGGAATGGGGTACGAGCAGTACTTC
>TRBV25-1|-|-|TRBJ1-1
CASSGVPNTEAFF
TGTGCCAGCAGTGGGGTACCCAACACTGAAGCTTTCTTT
>TRBV19|TRBD1|-|TRBJ1-2
CASRQYRDREYGYTF
TGTGCCAGTAGGCAATACCGGGACAGGGAATATGGCTACACCTTC
>TRBV29-1|-|-|TRBJ2-3
CSARTAGSDTQYF
TGCAGCGCACGGACAGCCGGATCAGATACGCAGTATTTT
>TRBV29-1|-|-|TRBJ1-2
CSVARQIDLYGYTF
TGCAGCGTTGCAAGACAGATAGACCTCTATGGCTACACCTTC
>TRBV25-1|-|-|TRBJ2-6
CASSGGGSGANVLTF
TGTGCCAGCAGTGGAGGTGGATCTGGGGCCAACGTCCTGACTTTC
>TRBV30|-|few|TRBJ1-2
CAWSATAYGYTF
TGTGCCTGGAGTGCGACAGCCTATGGCTACACCTTC
>TRBV6-4|-|few|TRBJ1-5
CASSPGVGLPQHF
TGTGCCAGCAGTCCGGGAGTAGGTCTGCCCCAGCATTTT
>TRBV28|-|-|TRBJ2-3
CASSTVYSDTQYF
TGTGCCAGCAGTACAGTTTATTCAGATACGCAGTATTTT
>TRBV20-1|-|-|TRBJ1-2
CIVPLTGVHTF
TGCATCGTCCCTCTGACGGGAGTTCACACCTTC